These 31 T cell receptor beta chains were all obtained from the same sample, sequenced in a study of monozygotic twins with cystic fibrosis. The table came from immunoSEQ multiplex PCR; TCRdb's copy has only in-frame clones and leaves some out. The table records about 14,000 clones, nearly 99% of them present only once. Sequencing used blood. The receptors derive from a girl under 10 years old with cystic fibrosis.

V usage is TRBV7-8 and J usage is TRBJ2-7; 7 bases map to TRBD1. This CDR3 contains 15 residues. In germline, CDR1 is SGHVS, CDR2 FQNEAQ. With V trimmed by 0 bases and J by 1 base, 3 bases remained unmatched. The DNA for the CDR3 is TGTGCCAGCAGCTTAGCGGGACAGAGATCCTACGAGCAGTACTTC. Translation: CASSLAGQRSYEQYF. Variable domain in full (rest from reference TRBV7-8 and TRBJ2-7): GAGVSQSPRYKVAKRGQDVALRCDPISGHVSLFWYQQALGQGPEFLTYFQNEAQLDKSGLPSDRFFAERPEGSVSTLKIQRTQQEDSAVYLCASSLAGQRSYEQYFGPGTRLTVT.

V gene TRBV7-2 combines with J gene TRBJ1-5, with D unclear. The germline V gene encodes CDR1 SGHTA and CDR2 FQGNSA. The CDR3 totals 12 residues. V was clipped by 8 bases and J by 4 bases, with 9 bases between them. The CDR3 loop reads CASGTANQPQHF. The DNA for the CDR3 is TGTGCCAGCGGTACGGCGAATCAGCCCCAGCATTTT.

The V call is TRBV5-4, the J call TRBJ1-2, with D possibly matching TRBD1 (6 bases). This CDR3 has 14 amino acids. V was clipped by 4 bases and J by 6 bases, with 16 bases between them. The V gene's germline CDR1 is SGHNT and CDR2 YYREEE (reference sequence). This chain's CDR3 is CASSVIQGSDGYTF. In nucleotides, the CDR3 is TGTGCCAGCAGCGTAATTCAGGGGAGCGATGGCTACACCTTC. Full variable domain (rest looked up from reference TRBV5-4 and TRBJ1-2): ETGVTQSPTHLIKTRGQQVTLRCSSQSGHNTVSWYQQALGQGPQFIFQYYREEENGRGNFPPRFSGLQFPNYSSELNVNALELDDSALYLCASSVIQGSDGYTFGSGTRLTVV.

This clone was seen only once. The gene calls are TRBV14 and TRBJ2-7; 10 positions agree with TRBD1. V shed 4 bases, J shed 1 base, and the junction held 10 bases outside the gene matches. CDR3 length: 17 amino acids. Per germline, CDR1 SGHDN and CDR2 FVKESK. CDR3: CASSPDPADRGSYEQYF. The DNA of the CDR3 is TGTGCCAGCAGCCCCGACCCCGCGGACAGGGGGTCCTACGAGCAGTACTTC.

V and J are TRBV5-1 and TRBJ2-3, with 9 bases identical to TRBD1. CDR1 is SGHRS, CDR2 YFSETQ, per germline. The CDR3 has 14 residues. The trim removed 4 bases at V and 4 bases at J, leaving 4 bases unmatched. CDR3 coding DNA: TGCGCCAGCAGCCGGGGACAGGGAGCAGATACGCAGTATTTT. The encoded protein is CASSRGQGADTQYF.

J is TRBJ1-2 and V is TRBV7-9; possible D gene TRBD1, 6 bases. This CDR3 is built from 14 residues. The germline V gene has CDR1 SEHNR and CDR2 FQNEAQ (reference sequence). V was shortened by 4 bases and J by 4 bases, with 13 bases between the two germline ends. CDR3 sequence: CASSYPRGGYGYTF. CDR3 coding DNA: TGTGCCAGCAGCTACCCGAGGGGGGGCTATGGCTACACCTTC.

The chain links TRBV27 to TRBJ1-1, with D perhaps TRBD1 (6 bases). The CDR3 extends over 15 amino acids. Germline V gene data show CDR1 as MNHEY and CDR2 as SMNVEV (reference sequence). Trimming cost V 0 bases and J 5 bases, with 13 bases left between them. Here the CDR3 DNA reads TGTGCCAGCAGTTTATCAACCAGGGGAGGGACTGAAGCTTTCTTT. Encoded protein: CASSLSTRGGTEAFF.

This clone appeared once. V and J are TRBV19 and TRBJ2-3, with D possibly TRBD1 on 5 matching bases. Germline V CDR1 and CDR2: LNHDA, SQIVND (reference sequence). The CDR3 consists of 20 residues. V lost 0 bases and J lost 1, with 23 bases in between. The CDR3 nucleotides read TGTGCCAGTAGTATAGATCTCCCCCCCTCTCCAGGGATGGGCACAGATACGCAGTATTTT. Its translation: CASSIDLPPSPGMGTDTQYF.

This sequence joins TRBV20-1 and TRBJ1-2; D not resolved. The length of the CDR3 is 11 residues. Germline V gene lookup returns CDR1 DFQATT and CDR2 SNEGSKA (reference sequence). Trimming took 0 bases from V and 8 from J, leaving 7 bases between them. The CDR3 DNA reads TGCAGTGCTAGAGATCAGTCCGGCTACACCTTC. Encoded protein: CSARDQSGYTF.

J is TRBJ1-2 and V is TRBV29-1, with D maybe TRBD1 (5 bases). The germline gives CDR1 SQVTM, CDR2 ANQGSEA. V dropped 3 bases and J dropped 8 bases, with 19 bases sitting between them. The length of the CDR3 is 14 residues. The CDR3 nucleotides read TGCAGCGTTGATACTTTTCGATCGGGGCAAGGCTACACCTTC. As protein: CSVDTFRSGQGYTF.

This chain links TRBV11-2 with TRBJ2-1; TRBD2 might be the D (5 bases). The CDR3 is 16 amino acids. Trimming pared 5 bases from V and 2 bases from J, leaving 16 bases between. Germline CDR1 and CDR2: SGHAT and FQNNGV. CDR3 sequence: CASSLSGLTTYNEQFF. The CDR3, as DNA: TGTGCCAGCAGCCTAAGCGGTCTGACGACCTACAATGAGCAGTTCTTC.

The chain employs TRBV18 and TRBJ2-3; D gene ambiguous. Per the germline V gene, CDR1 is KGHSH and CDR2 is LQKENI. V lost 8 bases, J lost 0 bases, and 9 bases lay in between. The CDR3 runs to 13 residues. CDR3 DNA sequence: TGTGCCAGCCCTAGGATCAGCACAGATACGCAGTATTTT. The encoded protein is CASPRISTDTQYF. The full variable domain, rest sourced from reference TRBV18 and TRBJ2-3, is NAGVMQNPRHLVRRRGQEARLRCSPMKGHSHVYWYRQLPEEGLKFMVYLQKENIIDESGMPKERFSAEFPKEGPSILRIQQVVRGDSAAYFCASPRISTDTQYFGPGTRLTVL.

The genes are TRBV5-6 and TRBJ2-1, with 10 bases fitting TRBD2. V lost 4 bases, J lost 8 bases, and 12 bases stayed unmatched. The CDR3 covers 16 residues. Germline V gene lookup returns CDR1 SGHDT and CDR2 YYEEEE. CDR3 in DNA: TGTGCCAGCAGCACTCTAGCGGGAGTGCTTTCTGATGAGCAGTTCTTC. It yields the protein CASSTLAGVLSDEQFF.

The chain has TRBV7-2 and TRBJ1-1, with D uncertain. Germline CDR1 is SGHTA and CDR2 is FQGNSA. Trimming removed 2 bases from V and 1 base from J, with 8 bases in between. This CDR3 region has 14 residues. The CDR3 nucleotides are TGTGCCAGCAGCTTAAGGACGGGGAACACTGAAGCTTTCTTT. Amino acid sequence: CASSLRTGNTEAFF.

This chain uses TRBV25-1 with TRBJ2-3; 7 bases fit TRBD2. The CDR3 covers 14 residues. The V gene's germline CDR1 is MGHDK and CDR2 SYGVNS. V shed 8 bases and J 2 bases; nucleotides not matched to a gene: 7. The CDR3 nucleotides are TGTGCCAGCTCAAGGCTAGCGGCCACAGATACGCAGTATTTT. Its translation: CASSRLAATDTQYF.

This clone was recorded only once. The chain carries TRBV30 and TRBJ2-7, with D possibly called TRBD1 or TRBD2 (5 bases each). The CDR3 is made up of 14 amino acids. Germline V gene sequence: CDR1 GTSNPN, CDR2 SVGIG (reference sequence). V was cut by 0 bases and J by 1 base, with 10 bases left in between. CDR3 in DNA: TGTGCCTGGAGTGTTAGGGGAGAATCCTACGAGCAGTACTTC. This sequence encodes CAWSVRGESYEQYF.

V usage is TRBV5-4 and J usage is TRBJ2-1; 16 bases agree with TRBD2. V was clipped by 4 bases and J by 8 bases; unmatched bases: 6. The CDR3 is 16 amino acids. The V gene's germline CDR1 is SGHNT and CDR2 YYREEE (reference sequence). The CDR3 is CASSTGTSGRGDEQFF. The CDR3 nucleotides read TGTGCCAGCAGCACAGGGACTAGCGGGAGGGGGGATGAGCAGTTCTTC.

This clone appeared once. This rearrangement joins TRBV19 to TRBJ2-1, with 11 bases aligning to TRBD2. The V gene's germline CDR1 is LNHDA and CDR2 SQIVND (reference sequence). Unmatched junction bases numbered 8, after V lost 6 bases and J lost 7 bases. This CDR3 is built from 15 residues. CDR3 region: CASRGSGRARNEQFF. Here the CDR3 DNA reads TGTGCCAGTAGGGGTAGCGGGAGGGCCAGGAATGAGCAGTTCTTC.

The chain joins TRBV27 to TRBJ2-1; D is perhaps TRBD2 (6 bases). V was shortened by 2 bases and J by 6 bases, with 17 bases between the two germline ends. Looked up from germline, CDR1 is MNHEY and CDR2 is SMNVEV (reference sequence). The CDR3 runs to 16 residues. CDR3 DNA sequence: TGTGCCAGCAGTTTACCCCCGGGACTCCCGGCCAATGAGCAGTTCTTC. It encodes CASSLPPGLPANEQFF.

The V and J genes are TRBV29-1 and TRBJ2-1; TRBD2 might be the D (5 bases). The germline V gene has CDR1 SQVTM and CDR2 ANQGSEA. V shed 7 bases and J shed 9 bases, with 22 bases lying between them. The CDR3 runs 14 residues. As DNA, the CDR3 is TGCAGCGGTCATTTAGCATTGCCCAGCGGTGAGCAGTTCTTC. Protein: CSGHLALPSGEQFF.

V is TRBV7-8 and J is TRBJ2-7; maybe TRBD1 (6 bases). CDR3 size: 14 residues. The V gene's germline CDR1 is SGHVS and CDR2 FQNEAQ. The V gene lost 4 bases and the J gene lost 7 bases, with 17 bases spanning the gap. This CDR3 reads CASSSRSGVSEQYF. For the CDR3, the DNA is TGTGCCAGCAGCTCCCGGTCAGGGGTGAGTGAGCAGTACTTC.

The CDR3 region has the DNA TGTGCCATCACGGGACAGGGGCAGTACGAGCAGTACTTC. Its translation is CAITGQGQYEQYF. The chain is built from TRBV10-3 and TRBJ2-7, with 10 bases lining up with TRBD1. Trimming removed 7 bases from V and 4 bases from J; junction bases left unmatched: 4. The CDR3 contains 13 residues. Germline assignment: CDR1 ENHRY and CDR2 SYGVKD.

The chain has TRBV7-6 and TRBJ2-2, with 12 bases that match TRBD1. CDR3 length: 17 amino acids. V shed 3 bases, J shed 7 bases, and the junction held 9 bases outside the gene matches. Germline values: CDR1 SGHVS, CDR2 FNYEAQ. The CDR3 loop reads CASSLVPGQGASGELFF. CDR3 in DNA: TGTGCCAGCAGCTTGGTTCCGGGACAGGGGGCGAGCGGGGAGCTGTTTTTT.

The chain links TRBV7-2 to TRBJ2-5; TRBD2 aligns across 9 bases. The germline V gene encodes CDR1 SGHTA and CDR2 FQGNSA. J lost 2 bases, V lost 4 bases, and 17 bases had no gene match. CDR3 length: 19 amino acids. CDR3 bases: TGTGCCAGCAGCTCCCACGCCCCTTTTAGCGGGGGAGAACAAGAGACCCAGTACTTC. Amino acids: CASSSHAPFSGGEQETQYF.

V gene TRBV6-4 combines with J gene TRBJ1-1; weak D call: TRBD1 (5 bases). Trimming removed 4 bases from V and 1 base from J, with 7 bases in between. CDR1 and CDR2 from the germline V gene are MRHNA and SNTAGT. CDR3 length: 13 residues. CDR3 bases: TGTGCCAGCAGTGTCGGACAGAACACTGAAGCTTTCTTT. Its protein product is CASSVGQNTEAFF.

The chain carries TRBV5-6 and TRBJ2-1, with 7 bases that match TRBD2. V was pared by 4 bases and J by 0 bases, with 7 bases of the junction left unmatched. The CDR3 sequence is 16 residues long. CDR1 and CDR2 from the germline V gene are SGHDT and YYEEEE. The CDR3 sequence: CASSPWGGSSYNEQFF. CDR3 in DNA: TGTGCCAGCAGCCCCTGGGGGGGAAGCTCCTACAATGAGCAGTTCTTC.

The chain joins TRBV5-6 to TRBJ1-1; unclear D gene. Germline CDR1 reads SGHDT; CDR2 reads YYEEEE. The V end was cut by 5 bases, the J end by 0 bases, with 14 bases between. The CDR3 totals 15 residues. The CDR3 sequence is CASRRYGRLNTEAFF. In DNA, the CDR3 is TGTGCCAGCAGGCGCTACGGCAGGTTGAACACTGAAGCTTTCTTT.

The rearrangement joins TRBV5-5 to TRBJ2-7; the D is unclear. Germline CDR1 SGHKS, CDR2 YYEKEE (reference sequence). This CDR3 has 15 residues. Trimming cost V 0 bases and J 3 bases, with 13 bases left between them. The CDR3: CASSLVGITHYEQYF. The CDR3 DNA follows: TGTGCCAGCAGCTTGGTAGGGATAACCCACTACGAGCAGTACTTC.

CDR3 sequence: CASSLASGRDNEQFF. The DNA for the CDR3 is TGTGCCAGCAGCTTGGCTAGCGGGAGGGACAATGAGCAGTTCTTC. This chain links TRBV5-4 with TRBJ2-1; 12 bases agree with TRBD2. V lost 0 bases to trimming and J lost 5 bases; unmatched junction nucleotides: 0. The length of the CDR3 is 15 residues. Germline CDR1 reads SGHNT; CDR2 reads YYREEE (reference sequence).

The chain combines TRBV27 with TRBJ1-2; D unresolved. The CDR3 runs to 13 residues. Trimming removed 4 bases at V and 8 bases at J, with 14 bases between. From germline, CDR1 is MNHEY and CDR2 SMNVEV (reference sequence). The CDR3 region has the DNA TGTGCCAGCAGTTCGATCCCCCGGAGGGGCTACACCTTC. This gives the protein CASSSIPRRGYTF.

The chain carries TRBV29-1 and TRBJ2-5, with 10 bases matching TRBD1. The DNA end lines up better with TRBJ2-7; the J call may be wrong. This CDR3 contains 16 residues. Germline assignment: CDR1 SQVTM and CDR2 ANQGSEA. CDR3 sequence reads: CSVDGTGDTKPYEQYF. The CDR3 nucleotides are TGCAGCGTTGATGGGACAGGGGACACGAAACCCTACGAGCAGTACTTC.